This T cell receptor beta chain stems from a study of cytomegalovirus exposure and HLA in healthy donors. It was with 60 Vbeta and 13 Jbeta primers that the PCR ran. Method: immunoSEQ multiplex PCR; TCRdb's copy keeps in-frame clones and lacks some. The top ten clones hold about 2.4% of a sample with about 140,000 clones, 75% to 85% of them seen once. Study conclusions and caveats: HLA allele associations emerged for some 16,000 TCR beta sequences in a later analysis, at 0.05 false discovery rate. Among immune exposure information, only CMV serostatus was available.

The CDR3 covers 13 residues. Germline values: CDR1 SGHRS, CDR2 YFSETQ. The germline V and J ends were trimmed by 0 bases and 4 bases, with 6 bases remaining between them. This clone has a handful of counts. Its antigen is unidentified. Other nucleotide sequences from this sample produce the same CDR3. The sequenced material came from PBMCs. This TCR was sampled from a young woman in good health and CMV-seropositive. This chain uses TRBV5-1 with TRBJ2-3; D may be TRBD2 (6 bases). DNA of the CDR3: TGCGCCAGCAGCTTGGGACTAGCAGATACGCAGTATTTT. This codes for CASSLGLADTQYF.